This T cell receptor (beta chain) was documented in a study of CD8 T cells in Susac syndrome. Random-hexamer reverse transcription was applied to about 0.5 to 1 ug RNA. From the immunoSEQ multiplex PCR reads, TCRdb called clonotypes with MiXCR, one entry per CDR3 protein. The data show some 150,000 distinct CDR3 sequences, roughly 95% seen once. Per the germline V gene, CDR1 is GTSNPN and CDR2 is SVGIG (reference sequence). V was pared by 3 bases and J by 0 bases, with 9 bases between. The CDR3 is 13 residues long. A single count supports this clonotype. Negative isolation yielded CD4+ and CD8+ T cells, and FACS enriched TEMRA cells.

J is TRBJ2-7 and V is TRBV30; D is undetermined. Sequencing used CD4+ T cells from PBMCs. This clonotype was obtained from a human donor in good health. CDR3 sequence reads: CAWSADLSYEQYF. The CDR3 coding sequence is TGTGCCTGGAGCGCAGACCTCTCCTACGAGCAGTACTTC.